The 20 T cell receptor beta chains below all came from one sample that was sequenced in a study of regulatory dendritic cells for organ transplantation. Their target antigens are unknown. Allogeneic regulatory or mature dendritic cells were co-cultured for 5 days with CFSE-labeled sorted T cells at 1:10. The method was immunoSEQ multiplex PCR; TCRdb's version includes in-frame clones alone and lacks a portion of them. This table holds around 11,000 clones, 50% to 70% found once. The sample taken for sequencing was naive CD4+ T cells from blood cultured with dendritic cells. Stated subset: CD45RA+ naive T cells. All receptors derive from a human donor in good health.

V usage is TRBV10-1 and J usage is TRBJ1-5; possibly TRBD1 for D (6 bases). Looked up from germline, CDR1 is WNHNN and CDR2 is SYGVQD (reference sequence). V lost 9 bases, J lost 4 bases, and 13 bases lay in between. The CDR3 loop spans 13 amino acids. The CDR3 coding sequence is TGCGCCAGTGGACAGCCGCCAAATCAGCCCCAGCATTTT. Translation gives CASGQPPNQPQHF.

The rearrangement uses TRBV2 and TRBJ1-5; TRBD1 matches 9 bases. Looked up from germline, CDR1 is SNHLY and CDR2 is FYNNEI. This CDR3 spans 14 amino acids. V trimming: 10 bases; J trimming: 6 bases; junction bases outside the gene matches: 10. CDR3 protein: CAIAGTGNGQPQHF. For the CDR3, the DNA is TGTGCCATCGCCGGGACAGGGAACGGTCAGCCCCAGCATTTT.

The V gene is TRBV5-1, the J gene TRBJ1-2, with a tentative D call TRBD1 (6 bases). Germline V gene sequence: CDR1 SGHRS, CDR2 YFSETQ. Trimming shortened V by 5 bases and J by 6 bases, and 17 bases separated the two germline ends. The length of the CDR3 is 14 residues. The CDR3 here is CASRDSPASDGYTF. As DNA, the CDR3 is TGCGCCAGCAGGGACAGTCCGGCTTCGGATGGCTACACCTTC.

This clone appeared once. The chain recombines TRBV6-5 with TRBJ2-7, with D perhaps TRBD1 (6 bases). Trimming left V 5 bases short and J 1 base short, with 9 bases between. The germline gives CDR1 MNHEY, CDR2 SVGAGI. The CDR3 totals 13 residues. CDR3 bases: TGTGCCAGCAGTCCAGGGGTTTCCTACGAGCAGTACTTC. Translating it yields CASSPGVSYEQYF.

This clone was seen a handful of times. The chain employs TRBV6-5 and TRBJ1-1; tentatively, D is TRBD1 (5 bases). The length of the CDR3 is 15 residues. Deletions cut 1 base from V and 2 bases from J, with 11 bases between. Germline V gene data show CDR1 as MNHEY and CDR2 as SVGAGI. This CDR3 reads CASSYFRTTNTEAFF. CDR3 coding DNA: TGTGCCAGCAGTTACTTTAGGACAACAAACACTGAAGCTTTCTTT.

This chain connects TRBV5-6 to TRBJ2-1; 10 bases match TRBD2. Germline V lookup: CDR1 SGHDT, CDR2 YYEEEE. The CDR3 has 17 amino acids. After removal of 0 bases from V and 11 bases from J, the junction contained 14 bases not matched to a gene. This CDR3 reads CASSLGIAGGVGGKQFF. As DNA, the CDR3 is TGTGCCAGCAGCTTGGGTATAGCGGGGGGCGTCGGGGGTAAGCAGTTCTTC. The variable domain in full, completed from reference TRBV5-6 and TRBJ2-1, reads DAGVTQSPTHLIKTRGQQVTLRCSPKSGHDTVSWYQQALGQGPQFIFQYYEEEERQRGNFPDRFSGHQFPNYSSELNVNALLLGDSALYLCASSLGIAGGVGGKQFFGPGTRLTVL.

This clone occurred a few times. The chain is built from TRBV5-1 and TRBJ2-7, with TRBD1 as a possible D gene (6 bases). The germline gives CDR1 SGHRS, CDR2 YFSETQ. This CDR3 is built from 15 residues. V was pared by 5 bases and J by 0 bases, with 15 bases between. The CDR3 DNA reads TGCGCCAGCAGTCCCTCCGGGACAACCTCCTACGAGCAGTACTTC. Encoded protein: CASSPSGTTSYEQYF. Using reference TRBV5-1 and TRBJ2-7 for the parts outside the CDR3, the full variable domain is KAGVTQTPRYLIKTRGQQVTLSCSPISGHRSVSWYQQTPGQGLQFLFEYFSETQRNKGNFPGRFSGRQFSNSRSEMNVSTLELGDSALYLCASSPSGTTSYEQYFGPGTRLTVT.

This clone has just a few counts. The chain recombines TRBV6-6 with TRBJ1-1; tentatively, D is TRBD1 (5 bases). V lost 0 bases, J lost 5 bases, and 10 bases lay in between. Germline V lookup: CDR1 MNHNY, CDR2 SVGAGI (reference sequence). The CDR3 is 14 residues long. CDR3: CASSYSAGRTEAFF. CDR3 nucleotides: TGTGCCAGCAGTTACTCGGCAGGGCGGACTGAAGCTTTCTTT.

This clone was observed a few times. This chain joins TRBV6-5 and TRBJ1-2; D perhaps matches TRBD1 (6 bases). Trimming stripped 0 bases from V and 4 bases from J, with 12 bases between. The CDR3 has 15 amino acids. Germline values: CDR1 MNHEY, CDR2 SVGAGI. CDR3 in amino acids: CASSYSSGDTYGYTF. As DNA, the CDR3 is TGTGCCAGCAGTTACTCATCAGGGGATACCTATGGCTACACCTTC.

To note about this clone: One end of the junction does not line up with germline, which may come from a read error. The chain links TRBV19 to TRBJ2-4, with D possibly TRBD2 on 6 matching bases. Germline CDR1 reads LNHDA; CDR2 reads SQIVND (reference sequence). The CDR3 is made up of 15 amino acids. CDR3 in amino acids: CASSIGGGAGNIQYF. The CDR3 DNA reads TGTGCCAGTAGCATAGGTGGAGGGGCGGGGAACATTCAGTACTTC.

The gene calls are TRBV5-1 and TRBJ2-7; D uncertain. The germline V gene encodes CDR1 SGHRS and CDR2 YFSETQ. This CDR3 contains 14 residues. V was trimmed by 1 base and J by 1 base, leaving 9 bases between them. CDR3 bases: TGCGCCAGCAGCTTGAGACACGATTCCTACGAGCAGTACTTC. It codes for CASSLRHDSYEQYF.

The CDR3 coding sequence is TGTGCCAGCAGTGAGCAGGGACTAGTGGTCACCGGGGAGCTGTTTTTT. This encodes CASSEQGLVVTGELFF. The V gene is TRBV2, the J gene TRBJ2-2; 8 nucleotides match TRBD2. J gave up 4 bases and V 3 bases, and 7 bases lay outside the gene matches. Germline lookup yields CDR1 SNHLY and CDR2 FYNNEI. This CDR3 region has 16 residues.

The chain uses TRBV21-1 and TRBJ2-3; the tabulated D call, TRBD2, remains unverified against the DNA. TRBV21-1 is deemed a pseudogene. The CDR3 extends over 17 amino acids. The CDR3 loop is CASTQRVGGLPADTQYF. The CDR3 coding sequence is TGTGCCAGCACCCAGAGGGTTGGAGGACTGCCTGCAGATACGCAGTATTTT.

The rearrangement uses TRBV18 and TRBJ2-7; no clear D gene. Trimming cost V 2 bases and J 5 bases, with 7 bases left between them. CDR3 length: 12 amino acids. Germline V gene sequence: CDR1 KGHSH, CDR2 LQKENI. This chain's CDR3 is CASSPGQDEQYF. In DNA, the CDR3 is TGTGCCAGCTCACCAGGGCAGGACGAGCAGTACTTC.

The chain is built from TRBV6-5 and TRBJ1-6; D perhaps matches TRBD1 (5 bases). The germline V gene encodes CDR1 MNHEY and CDR2 SVGAGI. Trimming left V 6 bases short and J 8 bases short, with 17 bases between. The CDR3 is 15 residues long. CDR3 bases: TGTGCCAGCAGGGCGGGACGGCTCTTCCATTCACCCCTCCACTTT. It is translated as CASRAGRLFHSPLHF.

This clone has just one count. The chain uses TRBV6-6 and TRBJ2-3; the D gene is possibly TRBD2 (6 bases). From germline, CDR1 is MNHNY and CDR2 SVGAGI (reference sequence). Trimming left V 1 base short and J 1 base short, with 9 bases between. There are 15 residues in the CDR3. CDR3 in amino acids: CASSYFGGGTDTQYF. For the CDR3, the DNA is TGTGCCAGCAGTTACTTCGGCGGGGGCACAGATACGCAGTATTTT.

This chain uses TRBV19 with TRBJ1-1; 8 nucleotides agree with TRBD1. Trimming cost V 6 bases and J 0 bases; bases outside gene matches: 3. Per the germline V gene, CDR1 is LNHDA and CDR2 is SQIVND (reference sequence). The CDR3 is 14 amino acids. CDR3 amino acids: CASRIQGVNTEAFF. CDR3 nucleotides: TGTGCCAGTAGGATACAGGGGGTGAACACTGAAGCTTTCTTT.

This clone came up a few times. The J gene is TRBJ1-5, the V gene TRBV10-3; D possibly corresponds to TRBD1 (6 bases). The CDR3 runs to 13 residues. V lost 4 bases, J lost 7 bases, and 11 bases lay in between. Germline CDR1 and CDR2: ENHRY and SYGVKD. Here the CDR3 reads CAISGTEGQPQHF. Written as DNA, the CDR3 is TGTGCCATCAGTGGGACAGAAGGACAGCCCCAGCATTTT.

The genes are TRBV7-8 and TRBJ1-1; possibly TRBD1 for D (5 bases). This CDR3 contains 13 residues. The germline gives CDR1 SGHVS, CDR2 FQNEAQ. The V and J ends lost 4 bases and 7 bases respectively, with 13 bases between them. CDR3 protein: CASSSHGGDEAFF. The CDR3 nucleotides are TGTGCCAGCAGCTCCCACGGGGGTGATGAAGCTTTCTTT.

V and J are TRBV7-8 and TRBJ2-7; 7 bases are a match to TRBD1. V shed 2 bases, J shed 2 bases, and the junction held 6 bases outside the gene matches. Germline values: CDR1 SGHVS, CDR2 FQNEAQ. The CDR3 has 15 amino acids. CDR3 sequence (DNA): TGTGCCAGCAGCTTACAGGGGGACCCTGCCTACGAGCAGTACTTC. It is translated as CASSLQGDPAYEQYF.